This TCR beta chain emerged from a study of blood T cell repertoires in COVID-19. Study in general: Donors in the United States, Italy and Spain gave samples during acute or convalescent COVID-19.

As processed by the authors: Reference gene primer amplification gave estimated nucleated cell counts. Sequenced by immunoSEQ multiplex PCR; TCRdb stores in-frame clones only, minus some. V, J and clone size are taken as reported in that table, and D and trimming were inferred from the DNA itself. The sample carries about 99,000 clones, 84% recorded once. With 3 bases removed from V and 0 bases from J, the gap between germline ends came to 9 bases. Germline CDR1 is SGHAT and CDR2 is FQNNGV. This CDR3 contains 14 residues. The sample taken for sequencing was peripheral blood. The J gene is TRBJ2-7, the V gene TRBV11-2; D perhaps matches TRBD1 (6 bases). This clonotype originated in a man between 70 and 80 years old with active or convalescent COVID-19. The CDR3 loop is CASSFDRSSYEQYF. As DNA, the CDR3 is TGTGCCAGCAGCTTCGACAGGAGCTCCTACGAGCAGTACTTC.